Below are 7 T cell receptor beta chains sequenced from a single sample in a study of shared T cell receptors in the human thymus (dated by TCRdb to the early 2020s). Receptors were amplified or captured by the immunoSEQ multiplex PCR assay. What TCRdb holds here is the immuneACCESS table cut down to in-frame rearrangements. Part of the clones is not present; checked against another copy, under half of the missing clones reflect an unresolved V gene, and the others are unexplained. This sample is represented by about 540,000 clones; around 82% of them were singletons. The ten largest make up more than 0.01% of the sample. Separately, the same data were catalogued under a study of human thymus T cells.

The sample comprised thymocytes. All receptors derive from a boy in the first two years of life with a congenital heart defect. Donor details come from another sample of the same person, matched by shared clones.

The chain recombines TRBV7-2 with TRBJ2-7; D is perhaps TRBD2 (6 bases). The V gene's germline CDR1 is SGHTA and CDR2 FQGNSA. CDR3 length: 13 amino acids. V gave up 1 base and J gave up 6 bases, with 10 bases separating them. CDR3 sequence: CASSLVGGSEQYF. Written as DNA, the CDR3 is TGTGCCAGCAGCTTAGTCGGGGGAAGCGAGCAGTACTTC.

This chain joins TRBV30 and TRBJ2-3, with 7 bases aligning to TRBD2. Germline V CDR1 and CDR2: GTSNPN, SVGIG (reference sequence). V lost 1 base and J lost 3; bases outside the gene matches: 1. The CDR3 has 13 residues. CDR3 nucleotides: TGTGCCTGGAGTGACGGGGGGACAGATACGCAGTATTTT. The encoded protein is CAWSDGGTDTQYF.

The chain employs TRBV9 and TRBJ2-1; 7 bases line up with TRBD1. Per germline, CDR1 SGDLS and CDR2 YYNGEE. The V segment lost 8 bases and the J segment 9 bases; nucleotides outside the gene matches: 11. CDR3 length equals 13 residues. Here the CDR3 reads CASSTRGGGEQFF. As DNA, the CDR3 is TGTGCCAGTTCAACCAGAGGGGGCGGTGAGCAGTTCTTC.

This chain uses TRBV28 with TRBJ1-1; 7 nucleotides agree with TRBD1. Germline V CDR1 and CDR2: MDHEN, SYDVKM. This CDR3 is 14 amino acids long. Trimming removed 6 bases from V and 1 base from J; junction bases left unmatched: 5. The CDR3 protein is CASRGGQSNTEAFF. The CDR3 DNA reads TGTGCCAGCAGGGGGGGACAGTCGAACACTGAAGCTTTCTTT.

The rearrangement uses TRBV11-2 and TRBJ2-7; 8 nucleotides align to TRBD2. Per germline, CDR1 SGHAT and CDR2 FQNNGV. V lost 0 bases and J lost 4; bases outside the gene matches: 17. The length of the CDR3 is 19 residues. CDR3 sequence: CASSLEGQTRAGEGYEQYF. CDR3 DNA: TGTGCCAGCAGCTTAGAAGGACAAACGAGAGCGGGAGAGGGGTACGAGCAGTACTTC.

CDR3 region: CASSLGVPHEQFF. The CDR3 DNA reads TGTGCCAGCAGCTTGGGAGTACCGCATGAGCAGTTCTTC. V gene TRBV5-4 combines with J gene TRBJ2-1, with D hard to call. This CDR3 contains 13 residues. Trimming cost V 0 bases and J 8 bases, with 9 bases left between them. The V gene's germline CDR1 is SGHNT and CDR2 YYREEE (reference sequence).

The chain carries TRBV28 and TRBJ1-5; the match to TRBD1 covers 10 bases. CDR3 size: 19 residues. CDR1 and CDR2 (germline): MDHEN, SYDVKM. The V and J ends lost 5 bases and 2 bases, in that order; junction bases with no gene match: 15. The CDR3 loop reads CASSVRDRGHRYGNQPQHF. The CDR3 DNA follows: TGTGCCAGCAGTGTAAGAGACAGGGGGCATCGTTACGGCAATCAGCCCCAGCATTTT.